This T cell receptor (beta chain) was identified in a study of T cell responses to AZD1222 COVID-19 vaccine. From its first to its last residue, the CDR3 has 9 amino acids. About this clone: What it binds is unknown. The CDR3 end shows no conserved phenylalanine or tryptophan, and so a read error is likely. The limits of the CDR3 on the DNA are not certain, so only TCRdb's listed CDR3 is given.

Regarding the study as a whole: Females made up more of the donors, who were largely white British, and clonal diversity may have come out too low.

Some clones are missing from TCRdb's copy, which holds only in-frame ones; the method was immunoSEQ multiplex PCR. The sample yields roughly 130,000 clones, roughly 88% seen once. Sequenced material: peripheral blood, taken on day 0 of MenACWY control vaccination. The V and J genes are TRBV21-1 and TRBJ2-7; no check of the table's D call, TRBD2, against the DNA was made. TRBV21-1 is a recognized pseudogene. The receptor's source is an adult in good health. The CDR3 loop is CASTNRGRG.